The clone carrying this T cell receptor beta chain was counted once. Trimming stripped 6 bases from V and 2 bases from J, with 10 bases between. Germline loops: CDR1 SGHTA, CDR2 FQGNSA. CDR3 size: 13 residues. The data belong to a study of blood T cell repertoires in COVID-19. Study summary: COVID-19 samples from acute and convalescent phases originated in the United States, Italy and Spain. In each case, the material was cDNA or gDNA derived from T cells, B-cell-depleted T cells, or PBMCs.

In the authors' workflow: Reference gene primer amplification yielded estimated nucleated cell counts. Repertoires were generated with immunoSEQ multiplex PCR, while TCRdb's copy carries only in-frame clones and drops some. V and J calls and clone size are given by that table; D and trimming were obtained from the DNA. The sample lists 200,000 to 300,000 clones; around 81% were seen once. Seattle cases were enrolled at active infection and followed longitudinally. The TCR sequence derives from an elderly woman with COVID-19, enrolled during active disease. Sequenced material: peripheral blood. J is TRBJ1-2 and V is TRBV7-2; maybe TRBD1 (5 bases). CDR3: CASRQTANYGYTF. The CDR3 nucleotides read TGTGCCAGCAGACAGACAGCGAACTATGGCTACACCTTC. Combining the CDR3 with reference TRBV7-2 and TRBJ1-2 gives the whole variable domain GAGVSQSPSNKVTEKGKDVELRCDPISGHTALYWYRQSLGQGLEFLIYFQGNSAPDKSGLPSDRFSAERTGGSVSTLTIQRTQQEDSAVYLCASRQTANYGYTFGSGTRLTVV.